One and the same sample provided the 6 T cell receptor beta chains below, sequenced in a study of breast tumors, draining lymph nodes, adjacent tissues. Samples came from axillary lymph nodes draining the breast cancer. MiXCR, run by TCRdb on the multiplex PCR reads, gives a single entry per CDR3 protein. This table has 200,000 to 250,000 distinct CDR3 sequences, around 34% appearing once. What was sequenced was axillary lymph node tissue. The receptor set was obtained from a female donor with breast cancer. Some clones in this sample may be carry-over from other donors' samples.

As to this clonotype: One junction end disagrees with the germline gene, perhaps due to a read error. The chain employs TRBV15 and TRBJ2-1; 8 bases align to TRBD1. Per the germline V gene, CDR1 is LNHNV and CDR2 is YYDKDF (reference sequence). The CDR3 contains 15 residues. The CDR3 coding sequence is TGTGCCGCCAGCAGAGACAGGGGCGGCTACAACGAGCAGTTCTTC. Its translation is CAASRDRGGYNEQFF.

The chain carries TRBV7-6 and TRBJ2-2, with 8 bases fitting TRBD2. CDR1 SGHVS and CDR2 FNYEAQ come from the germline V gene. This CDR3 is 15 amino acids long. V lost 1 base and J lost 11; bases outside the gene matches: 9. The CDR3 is CASSLVLREEGELFF. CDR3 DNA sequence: TGTGCCAGCAGCTTAGTTCTGCGGGAGGAGGGTGAGCTGTTTTTT.

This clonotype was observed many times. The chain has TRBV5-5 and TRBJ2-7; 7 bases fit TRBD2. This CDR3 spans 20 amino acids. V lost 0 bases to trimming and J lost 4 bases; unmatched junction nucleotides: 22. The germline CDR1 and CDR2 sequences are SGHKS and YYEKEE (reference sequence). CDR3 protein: CASSLDELFAASGAQYEQYF. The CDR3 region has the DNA TGTGCCAGCAGCTTGGACGAGTTGTTTGCGGCTAGCGGAGCCCAATACGAGCAGTACTTC.

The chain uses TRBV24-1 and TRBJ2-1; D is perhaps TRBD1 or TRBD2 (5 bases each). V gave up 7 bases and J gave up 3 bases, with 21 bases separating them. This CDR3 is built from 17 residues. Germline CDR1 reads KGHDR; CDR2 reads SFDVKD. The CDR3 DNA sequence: TGTGCCACCAGCGCCCGGGACCACCCCGCGGACTACAATGAGCAGTTCTTC. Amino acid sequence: CATSARDHPADYNEQFF.

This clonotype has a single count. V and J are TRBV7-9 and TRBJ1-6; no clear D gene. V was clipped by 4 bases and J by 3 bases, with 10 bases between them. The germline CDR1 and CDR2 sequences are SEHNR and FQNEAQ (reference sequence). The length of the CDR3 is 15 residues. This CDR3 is CASSSVRDYNSPLHF. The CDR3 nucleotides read TGTGCCAGCAGCTCCGTAAGGGACTATAATTCACCCCTCCACTTT.

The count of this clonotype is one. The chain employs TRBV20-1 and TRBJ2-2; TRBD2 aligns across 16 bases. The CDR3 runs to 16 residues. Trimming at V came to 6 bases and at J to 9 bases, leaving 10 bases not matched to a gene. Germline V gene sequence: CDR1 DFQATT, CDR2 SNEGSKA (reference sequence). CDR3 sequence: CSALGLAGGPLRELFF. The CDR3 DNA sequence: TGCAGTGCCCTGGGACTAGCGGGAGGGCCGCTCCGGGAGCTGTTTTTT.